This TCR beta chain was documented in a study of T cell responses to AZD1222 COVID-19 vaccine. Sequencing used immunoSEQ multiplex PCR; TCRdb keeps in-frame clones, though not all of them. The table shows 150,000 to 200,000 clones, with approximately 90% occurring only once. Combined were second doses at about 4 or about 12 weeks. CDR3 length equals 13 residues. V was pared by 4 bases and J by 3 bases, with 7 bases between. The germline V gene encodes CDR1 SNHLY and CDR2 FYNNEI. Overall study findings and caveats: White British ancestry dominated among donors, who included more females, and clonal diversity was possibly underestimated. Elevations in Spike-specific TCR breadth and depth followed administration of two AZD1222 doses. The repertoires were collected only after the peak T cell response.

Concerning this clone itself: No antigen is known for it.

This chain links TRBV2 with TRBJ1-3, with TRBD1 as a possible D gene (5 bases). The receptor's source is an adult who received the AZD1222 COVID-19 vaccine. This sample comprised peripheral blood, obtained 28 days after the second AZD1222 dose. The CDR3 loop is CASSGQIGNTIYF. The CDR3, as DNA: TGTGCCAGCAGTGGACAGATTGGAAACACCATATATTTT.